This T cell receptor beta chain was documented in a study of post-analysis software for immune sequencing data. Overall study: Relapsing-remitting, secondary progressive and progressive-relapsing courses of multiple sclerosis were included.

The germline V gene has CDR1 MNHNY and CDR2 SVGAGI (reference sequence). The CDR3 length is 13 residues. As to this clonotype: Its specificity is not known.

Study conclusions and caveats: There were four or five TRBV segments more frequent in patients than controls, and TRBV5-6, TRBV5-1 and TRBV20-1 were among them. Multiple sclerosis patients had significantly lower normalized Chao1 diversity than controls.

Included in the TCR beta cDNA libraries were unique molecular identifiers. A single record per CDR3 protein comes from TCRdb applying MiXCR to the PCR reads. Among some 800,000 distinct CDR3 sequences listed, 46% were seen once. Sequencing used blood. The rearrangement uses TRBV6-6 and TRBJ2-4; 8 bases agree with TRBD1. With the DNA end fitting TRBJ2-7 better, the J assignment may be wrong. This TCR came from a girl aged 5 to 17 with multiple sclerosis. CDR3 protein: CASNQGAVYEQYF. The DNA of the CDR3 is TGTGCCAGCAATCAGGGGGCAGTTTACGAGCAGTACTTC.